The source of this T cell receptor beta chain is a study of technical replicates of blood from a handful of donors. Method: immunoSEQ multiplex PCR; TCRdb's copy keeps in-frame clones and lacks some. The sample shows approximately 75,000 clones, 95% to 98% of them seen only once. This clone was detected once. The sequence derives from a human donor in good health. Input material: T cells isolated from PBMCs.

CDR3 loop: CASSVGMRTSGSNEQFF. In DNA, the CDR3 is TGTGCCAGCAGCGTTGGGATGCGGACTAGCGGGAGTAATGAGCAGTTCTTC. V usage is TRBV9 and J usage is TRBJ2-1; 13 nucleotides align to TRBD2. From germline, CDR1 is SGDLS and CDR2 YYNGEE. The junction had 9 bases not matched to a gene; V was cut back by 2 bases and J by 7 bases. The CDR3 is 17 residues long.